A selection of T cell receptor beta chains follows, all from one sample in a study of cytomegalovirus exposure and HLA in healthy donors. The assay was immunoSEQ multiplex PCR, and TCRdb's table has in-frame clones only and misses some. The sample carries about 220,000 clones, over 80% recorded once. Source material: PBMCs. The receptor set was obtained from a young woman in good health and CMV-seronegative. CDR3s include the opening cysteine and the closing phenylalanine or tryptophan.

TRBJ2-3,TRBV6-1,CASSELPGGTTDTQYF
TRBJ2-1,TRBV18,CASSPGVRTGGNEQFF
TRBJ2-7,TRBV10-3,CAISESRQGNHEQYF
TRBJ2-7,TRBV5-4,CASSVGLAGQYF
TRBJ2-3,TRBV5-1,CASSLEASSPTDTQYF
TRBJ2-7,TRBV27,CASSWSSGSYEQYF
TRBJ2-7,TRBV27,CASSLTQGWEQYF
TRBJ1-5,TRBV30,CAWSVVGAGQPQHF
TRBJ2-7,TRBV7-2,CASSRREGRNEQYF
TRBJ1-2,TRBV6-5,CASRLEGGRLNGYTF
TRBJ1-3,TRBV2,CASTDSHSGNTIYF
TRBJ2-6,TRBV7-8,CASSLAGSSSSGANVLTF
TRBJ1-1,TRBV7-3,CASSLDRAVNRAFF